Sequencing of this T cell receptor beta chain was carried out in a study of blood T cell repertoires in COVID-19. Study details: PBMCs, B-cell-depleted T cells, or T cells were the source of the cDNA or gDNA that made up the material.

The assay was immunoSEQ multiplex PCR, and TCRdb's table has in-frame clones only and misses some. The table has 180,000 or so clones, approximately 85% seen once. Sequencing was done on a sample of peripheral blood. This sequence originates from a human donor with active or convalescent COVID-19. The donor label of this sample is uncertain.

The CDR3, as DNA: TGTGCCAGCAGCTTAGGGCGGGGATACTACGAGCAGTACTTC. This encodes CASSLGRGYYEQYF. The chain couples TRBV13 to TRBJ2-7; D perhaps matches TRBD2 (6 bases). Trimming cost V 0 bases and J 3 bases, with 9 bases left between them. Germline CDR1 reads PRHDT; CDR2 reads FYEKMQ (reference sequence). There are 14 residues in the CDR3.